Shown below are 19 T cell receptor beta chains from a single sample sequenced in a study of OX40 agonist ivuxolimab in advanced cancers. TCRdb's table, derived via immunoSEQ multiplex PCR, lists solely in-frame clones and lacks some. The table lists 25,000 to 35,000 clones, around 82% of them singletons. Source: CD4+ or CD8+ T cells sorted from blood, taken in a trial of the OX40 agonist ivuxolimab. Receptor source: an adult with an advanced solid tumor such as melanoma, head and neck, liver or kidney cancer.

On this clone: Germline and junction disagree at one end, which may indicate a read error. This CDR3 is also generated by other DNA sequences in the sample. The chain recombines TRBV28 with TRBJ1-2; maybe TRBD1 (6 bases). CDR3 length: 14 amino acids. Germline V lookup: CDR1 MDHEN, CDR2 SYDVKM. CDR3 sequence (DNA): TGCGCCAGCAGTACCAACAGGGCCAACTATGGCTACACCTTC. The encoded protein is CASSTNRANYGYTF.

The V and J genes are TRBV4-2 and TRBJ2-7; weak D call: TRBD2 (6 bases). Trimming stripped 1 base from V and 7 bases from J, with 14 bases between. From germline, CDR1 is LGHNA and CDR2 YNFKEQ. The CDR3 totals 14 residues. In DNA form, the CDR3 reads TGTGCCAGCAGCCAAGTGTTCGGCGGGGAGGAGCAGTACTTC. The encoded protein is CASSQVFGGEEQYF.

This chain links TRBV28 with TRBJ2-7, with D perhaps TRBD2 (6 bases). The V and J ends lost 3 bases and 2 bases respectively, with 11 bases between them. Germline CDR1 reads MDHEN; CDR2 reads SYDVKM. The CDR3 extends over 14 amino acids. The CDR3 region has the DNA TGTGCCAGCAGTTTCCGGGACTTCCCCTACGAGCAGTACTTC. This sequence encodes CASSFRDFPYEQYF. The full variable domain, with the rest looked up from reference TRBV28 and TRBJ2-7, is DVKVTQSSRYLVKRTGEKVFLECVQDMDHENMFWYRQDPGLGLRLIYFSYDVKMKEKGDIPEGYSVSREKKERFSLILESASTNQTSMYLCASSFRDFPYEQYFGPGTRLTVT.

The rearrangement links TRBV11-2 to TRBJ1-1; the match to TRBD1 covers 7 bases. V shed 7 bases, J shed 0 bases, and the junction held 14 bases outside the gene matches. This CDR3 spans 17 amino acids. CDR1 is SGHAT, CDR2 FQNNGV, per germline. CDR3 DNA sequence: TGTGCCAGCAATGAAACAGGGGTCCCGAACATGAACACTGAAGCTTTCTTT. Translating gives CASNETGVPNMNTEAFF.

The chain joins TRBV27 to TRBJ2-1; 9 bases align to TRBD2. The CDR3 is made up of 15 amino acids. J lost 7 bases, V lost 2 bases, and 6 bases had no gene match. Germline V lookup: CDR1 MNHEY, CDR2 SMNVEV (reference sequence). DNA for the CDR3: TGTGCCAGCAGTTTAGCGGGAGGGCCGAGGAATGAGCAGTTCTTC. Residues: CASSLAGGPRNEQFF.

The genes are TRBV7-2 and TRBJ1-1; 7 bases align to TRBD1. Losses at the gene ends were 5 bases for V and 11 bases for J; bases not matched to a gene: 8. This CDR3 region has 12 residues. The germline V gene has CDR1 SGHTA and CDR2 FQGNSA. CDR3 sequence (DNA): TGTGCCAGCAGCCCGTGGACAGGCAGCGCTTTCTTT. Translation: CASSPWTGSAFF.

The chain is built from TRBV2 and TRBJ2-5; D could derive from TRBD1 or TRBD2 (5 bases each). The CDR3 has 14 amino acids. V lost 7 bases to trimming and J lost 4 bases, with 16 bases between them. Germline V gene data show CDR1 as SNHLY and CDR2 as FYNNEI. Here the CDR3 DNA reads TGTGCCAGCACTACTAGGGGAAATTTAGAGACCCAGTACTTC. It yields the protein CASTTRGNLETQYF.

The rearrangement uses TRBV12-2 and TRBJ1-2; the table's D call, TRBD1, was not checked against the DNA. TRBV12-2 constitutes a pseudogene. The CDR3 sequence is 17 residues long. This chain's CDR3 is CASRLEDRVGTNYGYTF. The CDR3 DNA reads TGTGCAAGTCGCTTAGAAGACAGGGTAGGGACTAACTATGGCTACACCTTC.

The chain carries TRBV6-6 and TRBJ2-2; D uncertain. The CDR3 extends over 12 amino acids. Germline CDR1 and CDR2: MNHNY and SVGAGI (reference sequence). The ends were cut back, 7 bases at V and 1 base at J, with 4 bases in the middle. The CDR3 DNA sequence: TGTGCCAGCATGATGAACACCGGGGAGCTGTTTTTT. It codes for CASMMNTGELFF.

The rearrangement uses TRBV7-9 and TRBJ2-7; D call uncertain. The length of the CDR3 is 13 residues. The V gene lost 2 bases and the J gene lost 3 bases, with 8 bases spanning the gap. Per the germline V gene, CDR1 is SEHNR and CDR2 is FQNEAQ (reference sequence). Here the CDR3 DNA reads TGTGCCAGCAGCTTATCTCAGAACTACGAGCAGTACTTC. Amino acids: CASSLSQNYEQYF.

This rearrangement joins TRBV7-8 to TRBJ1-2; D is perhaps TRBD1 (6 bases). CDR3 length: 15 residues. V lost 5 bases and J 4 bases, leaving 17 bases between the germline ends. Germline V gene lookup returns CDR1 SGHVS and CDR2 FQNEAQ. CDR3 in amino acids: CASSPLRGGAYGYTF. CDR3 nucleotide sequence: TGTGCCAGCAGCCCCCTCCGCGGGGGGGCCTATGGCTACACCTTC. Filled out from reference TRBV7-8 and TRBJ1-2, the complete variable domain reads GAGVSQSPRYKVAKRGQDVALRCDPISGHVSLFWYQQALGQGPEFLTYFQNEAQLDKSGLPSDRFFAERPEGSVSTLKIQRTQQEDSAVYLCASSPLRGGAYGYTFGSGTRLTVV.

This chain's CDR3 is CASSLPGDHCEQYF. CDR3 nucleotide sequence: TGTGCCAGCAGCTTACCAGGGGACCACTGCGAGCAGTACTTC. The rearrangement links TRBV11-3 to TRBJ2-7, with D possibly TRBD1 on 6 matching bases. There are 14 residues in the CDR3. Germline assignment: CDR1 SGHNT and CDR2 YENEEA. V was pared by 2 bases and J by 6 bases, with 14 bases between.

CDR3 protein: CASSLDQGSSIADTQYF. The CDR3, as DNA: TGTGCCAGCAGCTTAGATCAGGGATCTTCTATTGCAGATACGCAGTATTTT. The J gene is TRBJ2-3, the V gene TRBV11-3, with D perhaps matching TRBD1 (5 bases). In germline, CDR1 is SGHNT, CDR2 YENEEA. This CDR3 has 17 residues. Trimming left V 0 bases short and J 4 bases short, with 17 bases between.

The chain joins TRBV19 to TRBJ2-7; D unresolved. The CDR3 covers 15 residues. The V and J ends lost 1 base and 2 bases respectively, with 12 bases between them. CDR1 and CDR2 from the germline V gene are LNHDA and SQIVND (reference sequence). CDR3 loop: CASSIAGEAAYEQYF. In nucleotides, the CDR3 is TGTGCCAGTAGTATAGCAGGTGAAGCCGCCTACGAGCAGTACTTC. Full variable domain (outside the CDR3, taken from reference TRBV19 and TRBJ2-7): DGGITQSPKYLFRKEGQNVTLSCEQNLNHDAMYWYRQDPGQGLRLIYYSQIVNDFQKGDIAEGYSVSREKKESFPLTVTSAQKNPTAFYLCASSIAGEAAYEQYFGPGTRLTVT.

This clone was detected once. The chain couples TRBV19 to TRBJ2-1; D uncertain. Germline V gene data show CDR1 as LNHDA and CDR2 as SQIVND (reference sequence). The V and J ends lost 2 bases and 0 bases respectively, with 8 bases between them. The CDR3 length is 15 residues. CDR3 coding DNA: TGTGCCAGTAGTATATCTCTAGACTCCTACAATGAGCAGTTCTTC. It translates to CASSISLDSYNEQFF.

This clone was recorded once. The chain is built from TRBV2 and TRBJ2-2; 8 bases map to TRBD1. CDR1 is SNHLY and CDR2 is FYNNEI in the germline V gene. After removal of 8 bases from V and 4 bases from J, the junction contained 12 bases not matched to a gene. This CDR3 comprises 16 residues. CDR3 amino acids: CASQEAWTGFTGELFF. The CDR3 DNA reads TGTGCCAGCCAAGAAGCCTGGACAGGGTTCACCGGGGAGCTGTTTTTT. Complete variable domain (other parts from reference TRBV2 and TRBJ2-2): EPEVTQTPSHQVTQMGQEVILRCVPISNHLYFYWYRQILGQKVEFLVSFYNNEISEKSEIFDDQFSVERPDGSNFTLKIRSTKLEDSAMYFCASQEAWTGFTGELFFGEGSRLTVL.

V is TRBV9 and J is TRBJ2-2, with 7 bases lining up with TRBD2. Losses at the gene ends were 0 bases for V and 5 bases for J; bases not matched to a gene: 4. Germline CDR1 is SGDLS and CDR2 is YYNGEE. This CDR3 comprises 15 residues. The CDR3 DNA is TGTGCCAGCAGCGTAGTCGGACTAGGGACCGGGGAGCTGTTTTTT. Encoded protein: CASSVVGLGTGELFF.

The chain carries TRBV27 and TRBJ1-5; no clear D gene. The CDR3 length is 14 residues. The germline V gene encodes CDR1 MNHEY and CDR2 SMNVEV (reference sequence). Trimming left V 4 bases short and J 3 bases short, with 10 bases between. The CDR3 nucleotides read TGTGCCAGCAGTTCTGACGGTTTCAATCAGCCCCAGCATTTT. Translated: CASSSDGFNQPQHF.

This clone has a handful of counts. V and J are TRBV13 and TRBJ1-5, with a possible D match to TRBD1 (6 bases). Germline assignment: CDR1 PRHDT and CDR2 FYEKMQ (reference sequence). The V end lost 0 bases, the J end lost 4 bases, and 7 bases lay between the germline ends. The CDR3 extends over 14 amino acids. CDR3 in DNA: TGTGCCAGCAGCTTAGGTCAGGGGAATCAGCCCCAGCATTTT. Amino acids: CASSLGQGNQPQHF.